The TCR beta chain under discussion was sequenced for a study of blood T cell repertoires in COVID-19. Background on the study: Some COVID-19 samples were acute and others convalescent; all came from the United States, Italy and Spain. Sample material is recorded as cDNA or gDNA derived from T cells, B-cell-depleted T cells, or PBMCs.

Under the authors' procedure: Using reference gene primer amplification, nucleated cell counts were estimated. The data were produced by immunoSEQ multiplex PCR, yet TCRdb's version contains in-frame clones alone and is incomplete. That table supplies the V and J calls and clone size; D and trimming were determined from the DNA. The repertoire holds over 45,000 clones, around 76% seen once, with roughly a fifth in the top ten. Trimming at V came to 2 bases and at J to 3 bases, leaving 10 bases not matched to a gene. The CDR3 loop spans 16 amino acids. Germline V gene sequence: CDR1 MNHNS, CDR2 SASEGT.

The TCR comes from a man aged 45-65 years with active or convalescent COVID-19. Sequencing used peripheral blood. V and J are TRBV6-1 and TRBJ2-7, with TRBD2 matching over 7 bases. DNA for the CDR3: TGTGCCAGCAGTGAACCCCCGCTTTCGGGGGGCTACGAGCAGTACTTC. Its protein is CASSEPPLSGGYEQYF.